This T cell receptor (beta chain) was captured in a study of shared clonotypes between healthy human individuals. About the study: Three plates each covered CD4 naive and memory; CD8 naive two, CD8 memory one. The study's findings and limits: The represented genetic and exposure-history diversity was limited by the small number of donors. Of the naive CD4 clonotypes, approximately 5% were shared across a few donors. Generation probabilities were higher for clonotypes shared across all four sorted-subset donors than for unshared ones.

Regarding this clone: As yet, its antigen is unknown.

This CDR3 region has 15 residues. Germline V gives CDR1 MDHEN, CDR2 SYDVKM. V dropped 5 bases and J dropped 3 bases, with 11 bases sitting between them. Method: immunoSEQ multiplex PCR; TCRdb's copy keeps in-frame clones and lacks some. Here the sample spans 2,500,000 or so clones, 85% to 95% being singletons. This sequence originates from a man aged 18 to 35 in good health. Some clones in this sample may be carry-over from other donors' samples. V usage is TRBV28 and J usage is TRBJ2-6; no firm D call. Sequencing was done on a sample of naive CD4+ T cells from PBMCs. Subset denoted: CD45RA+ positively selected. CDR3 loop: CASSTPGDGANVLTF. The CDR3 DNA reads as TGTGCCAGCAGTACCCCGGGCGATGGGGCCAACGTCCTGACTTTC.